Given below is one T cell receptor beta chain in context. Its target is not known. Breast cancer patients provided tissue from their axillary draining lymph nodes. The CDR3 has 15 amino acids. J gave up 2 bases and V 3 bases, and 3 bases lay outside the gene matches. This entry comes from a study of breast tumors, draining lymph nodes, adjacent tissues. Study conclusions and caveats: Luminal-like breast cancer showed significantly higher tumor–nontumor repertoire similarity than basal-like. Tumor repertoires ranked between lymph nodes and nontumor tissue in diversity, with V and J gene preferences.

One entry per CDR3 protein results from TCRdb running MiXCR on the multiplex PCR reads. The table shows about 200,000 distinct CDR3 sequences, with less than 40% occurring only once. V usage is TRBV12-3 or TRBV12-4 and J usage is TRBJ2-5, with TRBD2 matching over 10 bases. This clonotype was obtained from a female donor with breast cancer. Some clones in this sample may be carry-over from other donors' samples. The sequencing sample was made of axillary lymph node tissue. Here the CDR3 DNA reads TGTGCCAGCAGTTTCAGCGGGGGGGGGCAAGAGACCCAGTACTTC. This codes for CASSFSGGGQETQYF.